This TCR beta chain was documented in a study of shared clonotypes between healthy human individuals. Overall study: CD8 memory received one plate per donor, CD8 naive two, CD4 memory three and CD4 naive three.

Only in-frame clones appear in the TCRdb table, and some are missing; sequencing was by immunoSEQ multiplex PCR. The table lists approximately 2,200,000 clones, more than 85% of them singletons. CDR1 is SEHNR and CDR2 is FQNEAQ in the germline V gene (reference sequence). The CDR3 loop spans 14 amino acids. V gave up 3 bases and J gave up 4 bases, with 12 bases separating them. Selected positively for CCR7 and CD45RO-negative, naive CD8 cells excluded terminally differentiated effector memory CD45RA+ cells. Comment on this clone: Antigen unknown.

Study observations and caveats: A reduction in generation probabilities was seen for non-shared clonotypes relative to those shared by all four donors. Investigators expected sequencing depth to affect clonotype sharing among donors. Shared clonotypes: roughly 4.5% naive CD4, roughly 3.5% naive CD8, roughly 2.4% memory CD4, about 0.4% memory CD8.

Sequencing was done on a sample of naive CD8+ T cells from PBMCs. The receptor was derived from a man aged 18-30 years in good health. Some clones in this sample may be carry-over from other donors' samples. The chain combines TRBV7-9 with TRBJ1-2, with D perhaps TRBD1 (5 bases). The CDR3 spells CASSFGDSSYGYTF. Written as DNA, the CDR3 is TGTGCCAGCAGCTTTGGAGACAGCTCCTATGGCTACACCTTC.